Described below is a single TCR beta chain sequence and its context. CDR1 is MNHEY and CDR2 is SVGAGI in the germline V gene. The ends were cut back, 6 bases at V and 5 bases at J, with 11 bases in the middle. This CDR3 is built from 13 residues. This sample is drawn from a study of blood T cell repertoires in COVID-19. Study as a whole: Samples of COVID-19 (acute and convalescent) were obtained from the United States, Italy and Spain. T cells, B-cell-depleted T cells, or PBMCs provided the cDNA or gDNA that served as material.

Methods used by the authors: Reference gene primer amplification yielded estimated nucleated cell counts. Profiling relied on immunoSEQ multiplex PCR, and the TCRdb table lists in-frame clones only, not all of them. That table supplies the V and J calls and clone size; D and trimming were determined from the DNA. Here the sample spans 300,000 to 350,000 clones, approximately 90% being singletons. Material for sequencing was peripheral blood. This sequence joins TRBV6-5 and TRBJ1-5, with no clear D. The receptor was isolated from a woman in her twenties or thirties with COVID-19, enrolled during active disease. The CDR3 spells CASSRYSHQPQHF. CDR3 sequence (DNA): TGTGCCAGCAGCCGATATAGTCATCAGCCCCAGCATTTT.